This T cell receptor beta chain was recovered during a study of OX40 agonist ivuxolimab in advanced cancers. As for the study in general: The drug used for patients, ivuxolimab, was an agonistic anti-OX40 (CD134) antibody. The dose-escalation cohort was roughly 83% male, with a mean age of about 58 years, ranging about 23 to 90. General study results and limits: By week 6 at 0.1 to 3.0 mg/kg, blood CD4+ and CD8+ T cells had expanded clonally. Average numbers of expanded clones were greater in CD8+ T cells than in CD4+.

The repertoire was sequenced with immunoSEQ multiplex PCR; TCRdb's copy has only in-frame clones and lacks some. Of fewer than 90,000 clones in the sample, 89% were seen once. Comment on this clone: Its matching antigen is unknown.

This CDR3 is built from 14 residues. Trimming pared 3 bases from V and 1 base from J, leaving 10 bases between. Germline-derived CDR1 and CDR2 are SGDLS and YYNGEE. The clonotype originates from an adult with an advanced solid tumor such as melanoma, head and neck, liver or kidney cancer. The starting material was CD4+ or CD8+ T cells sorted from blood, obtained in a trial of the OX40 agonist ivuxolimab. The V and J genes are TRBV9 and TRBJ2-5; D remains ambiguous. The CDR3 coding sequence is TGTGCCAGCAGCGCGCCCCCAGGCCAAGAGACCCAGTACTTC. This gives the protein CASSAPPGQETQYF.